These 2 T cell receptor beta chains originate from one sample sequenced in a study of cytomegalovirus exposure and HLA in healthy donors. Vbeta (60) and Jbeta (13) primers were used in the PCR. Measured with immunoSEQ multiplex PCR; TCRdb has only the in-frame clones, and not every one. This table holds about 80,000 clones, 62% found once. Source material: PBMCs. Every receptor here comes from a male donor in good health and CMV-seropositive.

This rearrangement joins TRBV18 to TRBJ2-1, with a possible D match to TRBD1 (5 bases). V was cut by 5 bases and J by 10 bases, with 27 bases left in between. The CDR3 totals 17 residues. CDR1 is KGHSH and CDR2 is LQKENI in the germline V gene. The CDR3 DNA reads as TGTGCCAGCTCAGTAATCGACAGTCCCCGAGGCTTAGGGGAGCAGTTCTTC. It encodes CASSVIDSPRGLGEQFF.

The gene calls are TRBV5-6 and TRBJ2-2, with unresolved D. CDR1 and CDR2 (germline): SGHDT, YYEEEE. The CDR3 consists of 14 residues. The ends were cut back, 6 bases at V and 0 bases at J, with 9 bases in the middle. The CDR3 DNA follows: TGTGCCAGCAACCTACTTACGAACACCGGGGAGCTGTTTTTT. Protein product: CASNLLTNTGELFF.